Ten or more counts support the clone carrying this T cell receptor beta chain. Its specificity is unknown. This entry is derived from a study of T cells in Graves' hyperthyroidism and ophthalmopathy. Broader study findings: Ophthalmopathy prediction by the model preceded onset by a median approximately six months. Within blood appeared most thyroid clonotypes that had expanded above 0.001.

Germline values: CDR1 MNHNS, CDR2 SASEGT. The germline V and J ends were trimmed by 5 bases and 4 bases, with 15 bases remaining between them. The CDR3 sequence is 14 residues long. TCR beta CDR3 regions were amplified from RNA. First-round RT-PCR with HTBI primers amplified the TCR CDR3 region. TCRdb recomputed calls from the multiplex PCR reads with MiXCR, one row per CDR3 protein. This repertoire shows some 740,000 distinct CDR3 sequences, 12% to 15% found once; its top ten account for 9.5% to 13%. The chain combines TRBV6-1 with TRBJ2-7; maybe TRBD1 (5 bases). Source material: blood. The clonotype originates from a woman aged 18-29 years with Graves' hyperthyroidism. The CDR3 loop is CASSSPSTVYEQYF. The CDR3 bases are TGTGCCAGCAGTTCCCCCTCGACAGTTTACGAGCAGTACTTC.